This entry lists 27 T cell receptor beta chains sequenced from one sample in a study of shared clonotypes between healthy human individuals. Data came from immunoSEQ multiplex PCR; TCRdb stores just in-frame clones and leaves some out. The sample lists about 100,000 clones, roughly 45% occurring once. Material: PBMCs. These receptors were collected from a woman aged 40-49 years in good health. Some clones in this sample may be carry-over from other donors' samples.

The chain carries TRBV4-1 and TRBJ2-1; 10 bases line up with TRBD2. Germline CDR1 is MGHRA and CDR2 is YSYEKL. The CDR3 is 16 amino acids. The junction had 4 bases not matched to a gene; V was cut back by 1 base and J by 4 bases. The CDR3 DNA follows: TGCGCCAGCAGCCAAGGGTTTAGCGGGAGGTACAATGAGCAGTTCTTC. The encoded protein is CASSQGFSGRYNEQFF.

This clone was detected many times. The V call is TRBV4-3, the J call TRBJ2-3; 8 nucleotides match TRBD2. V dropped 3 bases and J dropped 4; count of bases not matched to a gene: 3. Germline CDR1 is LGHNA and CDR2 is YSLEER. There are 14 residues in the CDR3. CDR3 loop: CASSQGLEADTQYF. The CDR3 nucleotides are TGCGCCAGCAGCCAGGGACTAGAGGCAGATACGCAGTATTTT.

Only one count was recorded for this clone. The chain employs TRBV7-9 and TRBJ2-7; 9 bases agree with TRBD2. Germline V CDR1 and CDR2: SEHNR, FQNEAQ (reference sequence). The CDR3 consists of 17 residues. Unmatched junction bases numbered 10, after V lost 1 base and J lost 3 bases. CDR3 nucleotides: TGTGCCAGCAGCTTAGGGGGGAGGGAGCGGGAGGTCTACGAGCAGTACTTC. Protein: CASSLGGREREVYEQYF.

V gene TRBV15 combines with J gene TRBJ1-3; D possibly corresponds to TRBD1 (5 bases). Germline V lookup: CDR1 LNHNV, CDR2 YYDKDF (reference sequence). V shed 1 base and J shed 1 base, with 11 bases lying between them. CDR3 size: 16 residues. For the CDR3, the DNA is TGTGCCACCAGCAGAGCGGGACTAGGTTCTGGAAACACCATATATTTT. Its protein is CATSRAGLGSGNTIYF.

This clone occurred once. This chain links TRBV27 with TRBJ1-5; D is uncertain. Trimming stripped 10 bases from V and 1 base from J, with 17 bases between. Per the germline V gene, CDR1 is MNHEY and CDR2 is SMNVEV (reference sequence). This CDR3 contains 15 residues. CDR3 DNA: TGTGCCACAAAGGGAAGATCCTGGAGCAATCAGCCCCAGCATTTT. This gives the protein CATKGRSWSNQPQHF.

This sequence joins TRBV5-1 and TRBJ2-7, with D hard to call. V was cut by 5 bases and J by 0 bases, with 3 bases left in between. The CDR3 loop spans 11 amino acids. Germline CDR1 SGHRS, CDR2 YFSETQ. This CDR3 reads CASRISYEQYF. In DNA, the CDR3 is TGCGCCAGCAGGATCTCCTACGAGCAGTACTTC. Filled out from reference TRBV5-1 and TRBJ2-7, the complete variable domain reads KAGVTQTPRYLIKTRGQQVTLSCSPISGHRSVSWYQQTPGQGLQFLFEYFSETQRNKGNFPGRFSGRQFSNSRSEMNVSTLELGDSALYLCASRISYEQYFGPGTRLTVT.

Turning to this clone: The sample has other DNA sequences that encode this CDR3 too. In DNA, the CDR3 is TGCAGCGTTGGGAAAGCAACTAATGAAAAACTGTTTTTT. It yields the protein CSVGKATNEKLFF. The chain couples TRBV29-1 to TRBJ1-4, with no clear D. Germline loops: CDR1 SQVTM, CDR2 ANQGSEA. Trimming took 4 bases from V and 0 from J, leaving 6 bases between them. CDR3 length: 13 residues. The variable domain in full, with the rest retrieved from reference TRBV29-1 and TRBJ1-4, is SAVISQKPSRDICQRGTSLTIQCQVDSQVTMMFWYRQQPGQSLTLIATANQGSEATYESGFVIDKFPISRPNLTFSTLTVSNMSPEDSSIYLCSVGKATNEKLFFGSGTQLSVL.

The chain recombines TRBV5-4 with TRBJ2-7, with 8 bases lining up with TRBD2. Germline trimming cut 4 bases from V and 6 bases from J; bases unmatched to any gene: 9. The CDR3 loop spans 14 amino acids. Germline CDR1 reads SGHNT; CDR2 reads YYREEE (reference sequence). CDR3 nucleotide sequence: TGTGCCAGCAGCCCAAGCGGGAGCTATTCCGAGCAGTACTTC. Translated: CASSPSGSYSEQYF.

At least ten counts were recorded for this clone. V usage is TRBV4-2 and J usage is TRBJ2-7; TRBD2 aligns across 10 bases. The junction had 6 bases not matched to a gene; V was cut back by 1 base and J by 3 bases. This CDR3 spans 16 amino acids. In germline, CDR1 is LGHNA, CDR2 YNFKEQ. CDR3 sequence (DNA): TGTGCCAGCAGCCAAGTCCTGCGGACTAGCGGCTACGAGCAGTACTTC. Encoded protein: CASSQVLRTSGYEQYF.

Comments on this clone: A read error is the likely source, as a far larger clone sits one nucleotide away. The genes are TRBV28 and TRBJ2-1; D possibly uses TRBD1 or TRBD2 (5 bases each). This CDR3 contains 14 residues. From germline, CDR1 is MDHEN and CDR2 SYDVKM. V lost 5 bases to trimming and J lost 6 bases, with 14 bases between them. CDR3 protein: CASSTAGTANEQFF. The CDR3 DNA reads TGTGCCAGCAGTACCGCCGGGACGGCCAATGAGCAGTTCTTC. The full variable domain, rest sourced from reference TRBV28 and TRBJ2-1, is DVKVTQSSRYLVKRTGEKVFLECVQDMDHENMFWYRQDPGLGLRLIYFSYDVKMKEKGDIPEGYSVSREKKERFSLILESASTNQTSMYLCASSTAGTANEQFFGPGTRLTVL.

This clone was seen repeatedly, ten times or more. The chain has TRBV5-1 and TRBJ1-5, with D maybe TRBD1 (6 bases). The CDR3 loop spans 14 amino acids. V was clipped by 0 bases and J by 10 bases, with 14 bases between them. Germline V lookup: CDR1 SGHRS, CDR2 YFSETQ. The CDR3 spells CASSLGRGFSPQHF. The CDR3 bases are TGCGCCAGCAGCTTGGGCAGGGGATTTAGCCCCCAGCATTTT.

The chain has TRBV29-1 and TRBJ1-4; the D gene is possibly TRBD1 (5 bases). Germline V CDR1 and CDR2: SQVTM, ANQGSEA. This CDR3 is built from 12 residues. V was shortened by 7 bases and J by 7 bases, with 13 bases between the two germline ends. Here the CDR3 reads CSAGGDGEKLFF. The CDR3 bases are TGCAGCGCTGGGGGTGACGGTGAAAAACTGTTTTTT.

The genes are TRBV7-9 and TRBJ1-6; no reliable D call. This CDR3 has 14 amino acids. V lost 10 bases and J 0 bases, leaving 10 bases between the germline ends. Per germline, CDR1 SEHNR and CDR2 FQNEAQ (reference sequence). The CDR3 is CATSASSYNSPLHF. The CDR3 DNA reads TGTGCCACCTCAGCGAGCTCCTATAATTCACCCCTCCACTTT.

The genes are TRBV5-1 and TRBJ1-2; 9 positions agree with TRBD1. V trimming: 0 bases; J trimming: 0 bases; junction bases outside the gene matches: 0. The CDR3 has 15 amino acids. CDR1 and CDR2 from the germline V gene are SGHRS and YFSETQ. The CDR3 coding sequence is TGCGCCAGCAGCTTGGGGGACAGGGCTAACTATGGCTACACCTTC. This encodes CASSLGDRANYGYTF. Using reference TRBV5-1 and TRBJ1-2 for the parts outside the CDR3, the full variable domain is KAGVTQTPRYLIKTRGQQVTLSCSPISGHRSVSWYQQTPGQGLQFLFEYFSETQRNKGNFPGRFSGRQFSNSRSEMNVSTLELGDSALYLCASSLGDRANYGYTFGSGTRLTVV.

A note on this clone: A far larger clone is one nucleotide away, so this likely arose from a read error. V gene TRBV18 combines with J gene TRBJ2-1, with D perhaps matching TRBD2 (6 bases). Germline CDR1 is KGHSH and CDR2 is LQKENI. This CDR3 is 16 amino acids long. The V gene lost 9 bases and the J gene lost 4 bases, with 22 bases spanning the gap. The CDR3 DNA reads as TGTGCCAGGAATATCCCACGGGACTCCTCATACAATGAGCAGTTCTTC. It encodes CARNIPRDSSYNEQFF.

The chain employs TRBV2 and TRBJ1-2, with 7 bases identical to TRBD1. V was clipped by 7 bases and J by 2 bases; unmatched bases: 7. Germline CDR1 and CDR2: SNHLY and FYNNEI. The CDR3 is made up of 14 amino acids. The CDR3 DNA follows: TGTGCCAGCAACCGGGACAGTCTAAACTATGGCTACACCTTC. Its protein product is CASNRDSLNYGYTF.

This chain links TRBV29-1 with TRBJ1-1; 7 nucleotides match TRBD1. Looked up from germline, CDR1 is SQVTM and CDR2 is ANQGSEA. V shed 8 bases and J 3 bases; nucleotides not matched to a gene: 6. The CDR3 sequence is 12 residues long. CDR3 sequence reads: CSSGQGDTEAFF. In nucleotides, the CDR3 is TGCAGCTCGGGCCAGGGGGACACTGAAGCTTTCTTT.

The chain couples TRBV6-6 to TRBJ2-7; D possibly corresponds to TRBD2 (5 bases). This CDR3 has 16 residues. Germline assignment: CDR1 MNHNY and CDR2 SVGAGI (reference sequence). With 1 base removed from V and 6 bases from J, the gap between germline ends came to 19 bases. CDR3 nucleotides: TGTGCCAGCAGTTACTTGCAGCCGAGACTAAAGGGCGAGCAGTACTTC. This gives the protein CASSYLQPRLKGEQYF.

This clone was seen at least ten times. The V and J genes are TRBV30 and TRBJ2-1, with 7 bases matching TRBD2. V was clipped by 1 base and J by 3 bases; unmatched bases: 15. Per the germline V gene, CDR1 is GTSNPN and CDR2 is SVGIG (reference sequence). CDR3 size: 18 residues. The CDR3 reads CAWSEGRWREKSYNEQFF. The CDR3 region has the DNA TGTGCCTGGAGTGAAGGGAGGTGGCGGGAGAAGAGCTACAATGAGCAGTTCTTC.

This clone was seen once. Distinct nucleotide sequences in the sample also encode this CDR3. The CDR3 coding sequence is TGTGCCTGGAGTGTCGGTGGAGGTCAGCCCCAGCATTTT. Translation: CAWSVGGGQPQHF. The J gene is TRBJ1-5, the V gene TRBV30; the D is unclear. Trimming removed 0 bases at V and 6 bases at J, with 9 bases between. CDR1 and CDR2 from the germline V gene are GTSNPN and SVGIG (reference sequence). The CDR3 runs to 13 residues.

V and J are TRBV30 and TRBJ2-1, with D perhaps matching TRBD1 or TRBD2 (6 bases each). The CDR3 runs to 13 residues. The germline CDR1 and CDR2 sequences are GTSNPN and SVGIG (reference sequence). Trimming took 2 bases from V and 7 from J, leaving 12 bases between them. This chain's CDR3 is CAWSKKGGNEQFF. CDR3 bases: TGTGCCTGGAGTAAAAAGGGGGGTAATGAGCAGTTCTTC.

This rearrangement joins TRBV18 to TRBJ2-7; 13 bases map to TRBD2. The CDR3 has 14 amino acids. Germline V CDR1 and CDR2: KGHSH, LQKENI. V lost 4 bases to trimming and J lost 6 bases; unmatched junction nucleotides: 3. The CDR3 loop is CASSRGTSGTEQYF. CDR3 nucleotides: TGTGCCAGCTCACGGGGGACTAGCGGGACCGAGCAGTACTTC.

The chain joins TRBV4-3 to TRBJ2-5; D is possibly TRBD2 (7 bases). The J call may be mistaken, given a closer DNA end match to TRBJ2-7. The CDR3 sequence is 14 residues long. Germline CDR1 and CDR2: LGHNA and YSLEER. The CDR3 nucleotides read TGCGCCAGCAGCCGCGGACTAGGGGGGTACGAGCAGTACTTC. Protein product: CASSRGLGGYEQYF.

The J gene is TRBJ1-1, the V gene TRBV29-1, with D perhaps matching TRBD1 (6 bases). V was pared by 7 bases and J by 5 bases, with 14 bases between. Per the germline V gene, CDR1 is SQVTM and CDR2 is ANQGSEA. This CDR3 has 12 residues. The CDR3 DNA is TGCAGCGCTGGGCTGGGGGCGACTGAAGCTTTCTTT. Its translation is CSAGLGATEAFF. The entire variable domain, with the rest obtained from reference TRBV29-1 and TRBJ1-1, is as follows: SAVISQKPSRDICQRGTSLTIQCQVDSQVTMMFWYRQQPGQSLTLIATANQGSEATYESGFVIDKFPISRPNLTFSTLTVSNMSPEDSSIYLCSAGLGATEAFFGQGTRLTVV.

In its sample, this clone was seen a few times. The rearrangement links TRBV29-1 to TRBJ1-2; 11 nucleotides agree with TRBD1. Germline CDR1 is SQVTM and CDR2 is ANQGSEA. V lost 3 bases to trimming and J lost 8 bases; unmatched junction nucleotides: 11. The length of the CDR3 is 15 residues. The DNA for the CDR3 is TGCAGCGTTGAGGGCTTAGGGACAGGGGGTAAAGGCTACACCTTC. It codes for CSVEGLGTGGKGYTF.

The chain carries TRBV30 and TRBJ2-1; D is perhaps TRBD1 (7 bases). This CDR3 has 14 amino acids. V shed 2 bases and J shed 0 bases, with 8 bases lying between them. Germline V gene data show CDR1 as GTSNPN and CDR2 as SVGIG (reference sequence). The CDR3 region is CAWSQGGSYNEQFF. In DNA form, the CDR3 reads TGTGCCTGGAGTCAGGGGGGCTCCTACAATGAGCAGTTCTTC.

In its sample, this clone was seen many times. The rearrangement uses TRBV29-1 and TRBJ2-5, with D hard to call. Germline CDR1 is SQVTM and CDR2 is ANQGSEA. V gave up 4 bases and J gave up 2 bases, with 11 bases separating them. CDR3 length: 13 amino acids. The CDR3 DNA reads as TGCAGCGTTGTTCCCCCGACGCAAGAGACCCAGTACTTC. Its protein is CSVVPPTQETQYF.